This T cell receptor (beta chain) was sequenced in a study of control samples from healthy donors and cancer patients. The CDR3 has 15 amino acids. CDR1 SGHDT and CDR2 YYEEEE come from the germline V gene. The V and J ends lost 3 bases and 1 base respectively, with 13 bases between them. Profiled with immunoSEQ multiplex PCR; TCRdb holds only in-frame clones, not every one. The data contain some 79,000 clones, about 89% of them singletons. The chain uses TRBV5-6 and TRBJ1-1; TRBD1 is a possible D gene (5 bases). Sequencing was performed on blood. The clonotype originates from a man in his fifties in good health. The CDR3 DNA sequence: TGTGCCAGCAGCTCTCATCCAGGGAGGAACACTGAAGCTTTCTTT. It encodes CASSSHPGRNTEAFF. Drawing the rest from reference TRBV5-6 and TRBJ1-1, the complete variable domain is DAGVTQSPTHLIKTRGQQVTLRCSPKSGHDTVSWYQQALGQGPQFIFQYYEEEERQRGNFPDRFSGHQFPNYSSELNVNALLLGDSALYLCASSSHPGRNTEAFFGQGTRLTVV.